The sample holds many counts of the clone carrying this T cell receptor beta chain. Its antigen is currently unknown. These data originate in a study of T-cell reconstitution after alpha-beta-depleted transplantation in children. Study-level points and caveats: Reported findings indicate that, about two months after transplant, alpha-beta T cells came from several hundred expanded clones, which were derived from non-depleted graft cells. The high TCRbeta diversity at day 60 in some patients came from surviving recipient T cells and thymic progenitors. Newly generated T cells supplied most T-cell counts and diversity one year post-transplant.

The V gene lost 0 bases and the J gene lost 7 bases, with 7 bases spanning the gap. Per the germline V gene, CDR1 is SGHKS and CDR2 is YYEKEE (reference sequence). This CDR3 has 12 amino acids. Researchers prepared the TCRbeta library using unique molecular identifiers, the study reports. In TCRdb, the PCR reads were re-called with MiXCR into one record per CDR3 protein. The table shows over 450,000 distinct CDR3 sequences, with about 10% occurring only once. The sample here was PBMCs, taken before TCRalphabeta/CD19-depleted stem cell transplant. V usage is TRBV5-5 and J usage is TRBJ2-5; a weak D match, TRBD2 (6 bases). The receptor's source is a child aged 2 to 9 with inherited bone marrow failure, due to receive a stem cell transplant. The CDR3 spells CASSLEGGTQYF. Here the CDR3 DNA reads TGTGCCAGCAGCTTGGAGGGAGGGACCCAGTACTTC.